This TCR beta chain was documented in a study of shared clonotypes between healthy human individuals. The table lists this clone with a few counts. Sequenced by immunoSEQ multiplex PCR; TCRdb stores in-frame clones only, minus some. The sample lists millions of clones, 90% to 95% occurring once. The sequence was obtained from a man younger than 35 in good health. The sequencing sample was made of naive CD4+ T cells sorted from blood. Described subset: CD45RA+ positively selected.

As DNA, the CDR3 is TGTGCCAGCAGCGGGCGAGTCACCGGGGAGCTGTTTTTT. Its translation: CASSGRVTGELFF. The chain employs TRBV9 and TRBJ2-2; D is ambiguous. Per germline, CDR1 SGDLS and CDR2 YYNGEE. This CDR3 has 13 amino acids. Trimming removed 3 bases from V and 4 bases from J, with 7 bases in between.